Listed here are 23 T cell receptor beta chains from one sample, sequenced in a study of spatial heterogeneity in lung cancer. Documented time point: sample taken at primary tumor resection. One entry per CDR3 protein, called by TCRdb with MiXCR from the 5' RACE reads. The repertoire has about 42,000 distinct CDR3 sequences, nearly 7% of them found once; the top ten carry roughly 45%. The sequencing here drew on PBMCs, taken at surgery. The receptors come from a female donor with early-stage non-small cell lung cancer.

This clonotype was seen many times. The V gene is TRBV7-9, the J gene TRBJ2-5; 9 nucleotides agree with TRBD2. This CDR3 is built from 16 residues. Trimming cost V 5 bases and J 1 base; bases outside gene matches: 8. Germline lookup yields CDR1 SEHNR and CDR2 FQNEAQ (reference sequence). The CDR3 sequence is CASSRLAGAIQETQYF. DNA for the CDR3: TGTGCCAGCAGCCGATTAGCGGGGGCGATCCAAGAGACCCAGTACTTC. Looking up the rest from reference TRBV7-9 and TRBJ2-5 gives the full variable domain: DTGVSQNPRHKITKRGQNVTFRCDPISEHNRLYWYRQTLGQGPEFLTYFQNEAQLEKSRLLSDRFSAERPKGSFSTLEIQRTEQGDSAMYLCASSRLAGAIQETQYFGPGTRLLVL.

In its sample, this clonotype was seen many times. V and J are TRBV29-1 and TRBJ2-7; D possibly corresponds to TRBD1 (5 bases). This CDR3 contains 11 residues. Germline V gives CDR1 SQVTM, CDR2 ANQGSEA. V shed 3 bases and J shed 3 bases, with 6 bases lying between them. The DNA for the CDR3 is TGCAGCGTTGACAGGGACTACGAGCAGTACTTC. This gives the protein CSVDRDYEQYF.

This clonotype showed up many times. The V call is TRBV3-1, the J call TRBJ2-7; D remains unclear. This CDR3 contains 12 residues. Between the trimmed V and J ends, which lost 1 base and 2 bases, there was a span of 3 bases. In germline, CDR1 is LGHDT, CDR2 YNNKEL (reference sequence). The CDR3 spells CASSQATYEQYF. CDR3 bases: TGTGCCAGCAGCCAAGCAACCTACGAGCAGTACTTC.

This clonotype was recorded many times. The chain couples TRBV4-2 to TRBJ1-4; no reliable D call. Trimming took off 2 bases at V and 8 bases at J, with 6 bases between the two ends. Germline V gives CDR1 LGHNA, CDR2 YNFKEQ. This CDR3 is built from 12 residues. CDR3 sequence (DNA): TGTGCCAGCAGCCAACTGAGCGAAAAACTGTTTTTT. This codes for CASSQLSEKLFF.

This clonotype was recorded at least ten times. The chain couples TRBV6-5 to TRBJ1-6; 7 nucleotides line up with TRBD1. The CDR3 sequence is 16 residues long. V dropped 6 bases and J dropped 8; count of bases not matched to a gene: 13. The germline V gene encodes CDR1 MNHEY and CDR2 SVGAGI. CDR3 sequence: CASRPPTGFADSPLHF. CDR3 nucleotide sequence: TGTGCCAGCAGACCCCCGACAGGGTTCGCAGATTCACCCCTCCACTTT.

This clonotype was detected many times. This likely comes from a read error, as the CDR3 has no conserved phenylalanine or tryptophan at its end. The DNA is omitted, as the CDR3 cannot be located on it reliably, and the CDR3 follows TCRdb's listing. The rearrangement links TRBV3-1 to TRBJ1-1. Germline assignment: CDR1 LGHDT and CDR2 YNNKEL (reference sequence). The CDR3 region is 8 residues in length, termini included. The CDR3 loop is CASSHADL.

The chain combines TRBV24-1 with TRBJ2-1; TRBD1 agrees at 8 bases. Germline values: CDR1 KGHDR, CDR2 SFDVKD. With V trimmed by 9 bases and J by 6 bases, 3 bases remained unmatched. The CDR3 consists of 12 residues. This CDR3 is CATGQGGNEQFF. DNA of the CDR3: TGTGCCACCGGACAGGGAGGCAATGAGCAGTTCTTC.

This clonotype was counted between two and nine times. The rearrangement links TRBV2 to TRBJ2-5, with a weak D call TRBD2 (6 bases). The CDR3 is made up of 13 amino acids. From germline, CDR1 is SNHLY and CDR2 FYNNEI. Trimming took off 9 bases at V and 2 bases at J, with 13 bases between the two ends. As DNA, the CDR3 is TGTGCCAGTGCCGGGACTCGACAAGAGACCCAGTACTTC. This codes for CASAGTRQETQYF.

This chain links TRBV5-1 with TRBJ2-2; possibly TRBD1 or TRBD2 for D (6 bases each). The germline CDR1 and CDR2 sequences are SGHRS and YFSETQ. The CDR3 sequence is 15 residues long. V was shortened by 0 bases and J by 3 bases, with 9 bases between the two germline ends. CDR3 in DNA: TGCGCCAGCAGCTTGGTCGGGGGCGACACCGGGGAGCTGTTTTTT. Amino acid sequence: CASSLVGGDTGELFF.

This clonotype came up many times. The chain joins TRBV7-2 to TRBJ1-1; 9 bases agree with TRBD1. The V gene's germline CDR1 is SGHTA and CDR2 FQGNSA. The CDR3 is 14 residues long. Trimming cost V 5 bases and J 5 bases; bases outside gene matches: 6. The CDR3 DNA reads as TGTGCCAGCAGCCTCCCGACAGGGGGAACTGAAGCTTTCTTT. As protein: CASSLPTGGTEAFF.

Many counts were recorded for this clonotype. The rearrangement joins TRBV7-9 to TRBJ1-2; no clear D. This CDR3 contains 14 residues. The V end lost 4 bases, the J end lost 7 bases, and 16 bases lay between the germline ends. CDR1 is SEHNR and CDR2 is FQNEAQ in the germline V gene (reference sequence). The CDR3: CASSSETPVFGYTF. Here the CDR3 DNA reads TGTGCCAGCAGCTCGGAAACTCCCGTCTTTGGCTACACCTTC.

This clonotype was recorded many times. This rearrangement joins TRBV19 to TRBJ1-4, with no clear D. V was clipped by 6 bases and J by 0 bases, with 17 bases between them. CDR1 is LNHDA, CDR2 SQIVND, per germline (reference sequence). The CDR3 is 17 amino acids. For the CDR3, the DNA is TGTGCCAGTAGAGGTGCCTTGGGCAGCTCAACTAATGAAAAACTGTTTTTT. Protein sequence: CASRGALGSSTNEKLFF.

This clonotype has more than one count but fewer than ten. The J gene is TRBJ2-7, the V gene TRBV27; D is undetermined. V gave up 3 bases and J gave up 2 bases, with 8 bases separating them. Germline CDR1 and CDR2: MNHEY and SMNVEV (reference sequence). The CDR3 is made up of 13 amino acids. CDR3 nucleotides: TGTGCCAGCAGTTTCGGTGTAACCTACGAGCAGTACTTC. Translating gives CASSFGVTYEQYF.

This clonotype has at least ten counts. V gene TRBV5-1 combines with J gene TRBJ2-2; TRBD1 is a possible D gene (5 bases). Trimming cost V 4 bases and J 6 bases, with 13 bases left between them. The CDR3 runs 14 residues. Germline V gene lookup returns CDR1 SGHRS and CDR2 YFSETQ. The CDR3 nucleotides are TGCGCCAGCAGCGTAGTTCAGGGCTCCGGGGAGCTGTTTTTT. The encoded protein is CASSVVQGSGELFF.

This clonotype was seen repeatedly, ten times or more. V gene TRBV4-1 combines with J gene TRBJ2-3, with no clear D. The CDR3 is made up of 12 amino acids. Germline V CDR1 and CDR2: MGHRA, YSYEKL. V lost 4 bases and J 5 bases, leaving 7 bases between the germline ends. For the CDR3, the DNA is TGCGCCAGCAGCCTTTCGGGAGATACGCAGTATTTT. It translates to CASSLSGDTQYF.

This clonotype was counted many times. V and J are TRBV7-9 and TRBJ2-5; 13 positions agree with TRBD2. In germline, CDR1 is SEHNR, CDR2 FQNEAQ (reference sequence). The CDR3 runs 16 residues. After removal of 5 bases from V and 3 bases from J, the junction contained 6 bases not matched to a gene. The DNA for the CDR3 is TGTGCCAGCAGCCCCACTAGCGGGGGGGCAGAAGAGACCCAGTACTTC. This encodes CASSPTSGGAEETQYF.

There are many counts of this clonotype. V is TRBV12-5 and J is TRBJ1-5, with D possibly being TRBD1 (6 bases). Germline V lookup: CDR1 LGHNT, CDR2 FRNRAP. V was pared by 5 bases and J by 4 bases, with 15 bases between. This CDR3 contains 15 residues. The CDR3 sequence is CASGRQEKRNQPQHF. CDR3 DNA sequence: TGTGCTAGTGGTCGACAGGAGAAGCGGAATCAGCCCCAGCATTTT.

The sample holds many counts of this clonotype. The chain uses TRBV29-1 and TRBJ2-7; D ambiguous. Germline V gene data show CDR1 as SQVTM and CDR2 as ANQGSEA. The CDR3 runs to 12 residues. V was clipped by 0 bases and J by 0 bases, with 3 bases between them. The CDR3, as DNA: TGCAGCGTTGAAGACAGCTCCTACGAGCAGTACTTC. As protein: CSVEDSSYEQYF.

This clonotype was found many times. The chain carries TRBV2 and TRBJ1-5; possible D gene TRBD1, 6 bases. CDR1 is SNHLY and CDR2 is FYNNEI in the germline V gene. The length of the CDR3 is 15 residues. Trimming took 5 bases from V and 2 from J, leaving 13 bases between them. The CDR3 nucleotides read TGTGCCAGCAGTTACAGGGTCATGGGCAATCAGCCCCAGCATTTT. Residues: CASSYRVMGNQPQHF.

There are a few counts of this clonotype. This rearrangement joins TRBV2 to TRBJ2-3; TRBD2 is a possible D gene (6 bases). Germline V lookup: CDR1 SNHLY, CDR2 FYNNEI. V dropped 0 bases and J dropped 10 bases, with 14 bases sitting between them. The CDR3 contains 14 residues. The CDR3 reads CASSEAGGTVAQYF. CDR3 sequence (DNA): TGTGCCAGCAGTGAAGCGGGCGGGACGGTGGCGCAGTATTTT.

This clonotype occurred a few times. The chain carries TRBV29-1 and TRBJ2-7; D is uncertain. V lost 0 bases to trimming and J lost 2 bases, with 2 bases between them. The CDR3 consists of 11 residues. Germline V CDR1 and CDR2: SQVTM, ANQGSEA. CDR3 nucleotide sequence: TGCAGCGTTGAAGATGCCTACGAGCAGTACTTC. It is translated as CSVEDAYEQYF.

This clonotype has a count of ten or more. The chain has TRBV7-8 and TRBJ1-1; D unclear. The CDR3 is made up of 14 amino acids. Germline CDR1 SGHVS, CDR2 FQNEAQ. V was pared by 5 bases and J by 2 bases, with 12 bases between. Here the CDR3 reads CASSIRVGNTEAFF. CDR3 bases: TGTGCCAGCAGCATACGGGTCGGAAACACTGAAGCTTTCTTT.

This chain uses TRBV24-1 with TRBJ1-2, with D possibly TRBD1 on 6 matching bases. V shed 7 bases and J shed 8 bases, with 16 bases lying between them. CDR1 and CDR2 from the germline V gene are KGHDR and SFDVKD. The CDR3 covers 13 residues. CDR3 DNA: TGTGCCACCAGCCCACGGAAGGGGGACGGCTACACCTTC. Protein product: CATSPRKGDGYTF.